A selection of T cell receptor beta chains follows, all from one sample in a study of prognosis after radiotherapy for stage I lung cancer. Each CDR3 protein is one row after TCRdb ran MiXCR on the multiplex PCR reads. The sample holds about 16,000 distinct CDR3 sequences, around 29% seen once. Source: PBMCs, taken before or after stereotactic body radiation therapy (not recorded which). The source of these receptors is a donor aged 50 or older with non-small cell lung cancer. Both conserved end residues are part of each CDR3. Fields, in order: V gene, D gene, clone size, J gene, CDR3 DNA, CDR3 protein. The D gene is left open where the match is weak. Clone size, where shown, is once, few, many, or a class for clones that have expanded.

TRBV7-2	NA	once	TRBJ2-3	TGTGCCAGCAGCTTACCGCGTAGGAATACGCAGTATTTT	CASSLPRRNTQYF
TRBV20-1	TRBD1	many	TRBJ2-5	TGCAGTGCTAGACCGGGACAGGGGGGACCAGAGACCCAGTACTTC	CSARPGQGGPETQYF
TRBV12-3/TRBV12-4	NA	NA	TRBJ2-7	TGTGCAAGCAGTTATACCGGGAACCCCTACGAGCAGTACTTC	CASSYTGNPYEQYF
TRBV19	NA	NA	TRBJ2-1	TGTGCCAGTTGTATAGATCTGGGAGCGTGCGCCGACAATGAGCAGTTCTTC	CASCIDLGACADNEQFF
TRBV6-1	TRBD2	many	TRBJ2-3	TGTGCCAGCAGTGAAGCGGCGGGAGGGGCGGATACGCAGTATTTT	CASSEAAGGADTQYF
TRBV5-1	NA	many	TRBJ2-5	TGCGCCAGCAGCTTGGGGGCGGGGGAGACCCAGTACTTC	CASSLGAGETQYF
TRBV20-1	NA	medium-sized	TRBJ2-7	TGCAGTGCTAGACACCCGGACGTTAGCTCCTACGAGCAGTACTTC	CSARHPDVSSYEQYF
TRBV27	TRBD1	many	TRBJ2-5	TGTGCCAGCATAGGACAGGGCCAAGAGACCCAGTACTTC	CASIGQGQETQYF
TRBV7-9	TRBD1	NA	TRBJ2-7	TGTGCCATCAGCTCAGGCACCGGGACAGCAGTCTACGAGCAGTACTTC	CAISSGTGTAVYEQYF
TRBV5-5	TRBD1	many	TRBJ1-1	TGTGCCAGCAGCTTGGCCGAGACAGGGTTTAGGGGAGCTGAAGCTTTCTTT	CASSLAETGFRGAEAFF
TRBV2	NA	many	TRBJ1-3	TGTGCCAGCAGACCGGGCACCTTCTCTGGAAACACCATATATTTT	CASRPGTFSGNTIYF
TRBV20-1	NA	many	TRBJ1-5	TGCAGTGCCAGGGGCAATCAGCCCCAGCATTTT	CSARGNQPQHF
TRBV28	NA	NA	TRBJ2-2	TGTGCCAGCAGTTTCGTGTCCCGGGGAGCTGTTTTT	CASSFVSRGAVF
TRBV20-1	NA	medium-sized	TRBJ2-3	TGCAGTGCTAGTTTCCGGGAGCGGGCAGATACGCAGTATTTT	CSASFRERADTQYF
TRBV12-3/TRBV12-4	NA	NA	TRBJ2-3	TGTGCCAGCAGTTTAGCCGGGGCTAGCACAGATACGCAGTATTTT	CASSLAGASTDTQYF
TRBV6-1	NA	many	TRBJ2-6	TGTGCCAGCAGTGACACAGAATCTGGGGCCAACGTCCTGACTTTC	CASSDTESGANVLTF
TRBV10-3	TRBD2	many	TRBJ2-1	TGTGCCACCCTGACTAGCGGGGCTTTTGGGGATGAGCAGTTCTTC	CATLTSGAFGDEQFF